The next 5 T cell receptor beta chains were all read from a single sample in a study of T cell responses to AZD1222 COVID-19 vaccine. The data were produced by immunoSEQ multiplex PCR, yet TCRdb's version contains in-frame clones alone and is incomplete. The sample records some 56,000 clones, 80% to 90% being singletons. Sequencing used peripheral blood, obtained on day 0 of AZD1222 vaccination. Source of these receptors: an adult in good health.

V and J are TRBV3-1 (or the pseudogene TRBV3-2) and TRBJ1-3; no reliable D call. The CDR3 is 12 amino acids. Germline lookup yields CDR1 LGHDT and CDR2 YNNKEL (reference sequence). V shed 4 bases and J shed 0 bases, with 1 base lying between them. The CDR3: CASSPSGNTIYF. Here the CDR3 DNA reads TGTGCCAGCAGCCCCTCTGGAAACACCATATATTTT.

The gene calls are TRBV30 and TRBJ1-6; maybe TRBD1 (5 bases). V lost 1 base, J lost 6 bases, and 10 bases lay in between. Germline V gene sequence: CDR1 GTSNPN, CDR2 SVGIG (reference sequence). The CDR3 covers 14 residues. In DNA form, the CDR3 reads TGTGCCTGGAGTGGGGGAGGGACTAATTCACCCCTCCACTTT. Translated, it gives CAWSGGGTNSPLHF. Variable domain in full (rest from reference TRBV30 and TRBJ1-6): SQTIHQWPATLVQPVGSPLSLECTVEGTSNPNLYWYRQAAGRGLQLLFYSVGIGQISSEVPQNLSASRPQDRQFILSSKKLLLSDSGFYLCAWSGGGTNSPLHFGNGTRLTVT.

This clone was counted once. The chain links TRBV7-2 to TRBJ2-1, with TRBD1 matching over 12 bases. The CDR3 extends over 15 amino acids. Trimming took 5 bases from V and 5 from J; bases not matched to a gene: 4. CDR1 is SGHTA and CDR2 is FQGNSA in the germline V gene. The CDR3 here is CASSQGQGAHNEQFF. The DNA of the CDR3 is TGTGCCAGCAGCCAGGGACAGGGGGCCCACAATGAGCAGTTCTTC.

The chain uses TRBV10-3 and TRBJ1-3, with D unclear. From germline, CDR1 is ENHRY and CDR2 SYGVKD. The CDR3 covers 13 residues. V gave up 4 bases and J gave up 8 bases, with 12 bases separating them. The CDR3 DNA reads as TGTGCCATCAGTGGTGAAGGTGTGCACACCATATATTTT. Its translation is CAISGEGVHTIYF.

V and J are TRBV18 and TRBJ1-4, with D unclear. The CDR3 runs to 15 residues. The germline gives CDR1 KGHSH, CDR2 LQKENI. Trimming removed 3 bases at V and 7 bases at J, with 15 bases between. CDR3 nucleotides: TGTGCCAGCTCACCCCCGGGGAGCGGAGGTGAAAAACTGTTTTTT. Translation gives CASSPPGSGGEKLFF.